Listed here are 8 T cell receptor beta chains from one sample, sequenced in a study of shared clonotypes between healthy human individuals. Assay: immunoSEQ multiplex PCR; the TCRdb copy retains only in-frame clones and omits some. Of roughly 1,500,000 clones in the sample, around 98.5% were seen once. What was sequenced was naive CD4+ T cells sorted from blood. The subset here: CD45RA+ positively selected. Source of these receptors: a man younger than 40 in good health.

The chain carries TRBV4-1 and TRBJ1-5, with 12 bases aligning to TRBD1. V was pared by 1 base and J by 2 bases, with 9 bases of the junction left unmatched. Germline lookup yields CDR1 MGHRA and CDR2 YSYEKL. This CDR3 has 19 amino acids. The CDR3 coding sequence is TGCGCCAGCAGCCAAGTGGGACAGGGGGCAGGTGGGGGCAATCAGCCCCAGCATTTT. Protein: CASSQVGQGAGGGNQPQHF.

The rearrangement joins TRBV7-3 to TRBJ2-1; a possible D gene is TRBD2 (5 bases). The germline V gene encodes CDR1 SGHTA and CDR2 FQGTGA. Deletions cut 2 bases from V and 6 bases from J, with 17 bases between. This CDR3 comprises 16 residues. The CDR3 sequence is CASSLVFSALRNEQFF. DNA of the CDR3: TGTGCCAGCAGCTTAGTGTTTAGCGCCCTACGCAATGAGCAGTTCTTC.

CDR3 sequence (DNA): TGTGCCAGCAGCTTAGCCCCCCTAGCGGTTGCAGAGCAGTTCTTC. This encodes CASSLAPLAVAEQFF. The V and J genes are TRBV7-9 and TRBJ2-1; 7 bases fit TRBD2. Germline CDR1 SEHNR, CDR2 FQNEAQ (reference sequence). CDR3 length: 15 residues. Trimming at V came to 0 bases and at J to 10 bases, leaving 9 bases not matched to a gene.

V gene TRBV7-9 combines with J gene TRBJ2-7; 7 bases align to TRBD2. Per germline, CDR1 SEHNR and CDR2 FQNEAQ (reference sequence). The junction had 14 bases not matched to a gene; V was cut back by 5 bases and J by 4 bases. This CDR3 has 16 residues. As DNA, the CDR3 is TGTGCCAGCAGCGCCAAACCGGGACTAAACGTTTACGAGCAGTACTTC. Amino acids: CASSAKPGLNVYEQYF.

The chain is built from TRBV6-5 and TRBJ2-7, with D perhaps assigned TRBD1 or TRBD2 (6 bases each). Germline V gene data show CDR1 as MNHEY and CDR2 as SVGAGI. The germline V and J ends were trimmed by 6 bases and 2 bases, with 17 bases remaining between them. The CDR3 is made up of 15 amino acids. The DNA for the CDR3 is TGTGCCAGCAGCTTCTGGGGGGCAGGGGCCTACGAGCAGTACTTC. It encodes CASSFWGAGAYEQYF.

The chain has TRBV6-1 and TRBJ2-7, with D uncertain. The CDR3 extends over 15 amino acids. The ends were cut back, 4 bases at V and 3 bases at J, with 16 bases in the middle. Germline V gene data show CDR1 as MNHNS and CDR2 as SASEGT. The DNA for the CDR3 is TGTGCCAGCAGTGCGCGGACGGCTCCCGGCTACGAGCAGTACTTC. This encodes CASSARTAPGYEQYF.

The rearrangement uses TRBV19 and TRBJ2-7, with unresolved D. V dropped 3 bases and J dropped 4 bases, with 10 bases sitting between them. CDR3 length equals 13 residues. Germline V gene sequence: CDR1 LNHDA, CDR2 SQIVND (reference sequence). This CDR3 reads CASSISYRYEQYF. CDR3 bases: TGTGCCAGTAGTATTAGCTACAGATACGAGCAGTACTTC.

This chain connects TRBV6-1 to TRBJ1-5; possible D gene TRBD1, 5 bases. The V end was cut by 5 bases, the J end by 3 bases, with 14 bases between. Germline CDR1 MNHNS, CDR2 SASEGT. The CDR3 is made up of 15 amino acids. The CDR3: CASSLTFRDNQPQHF. The CDR3 coding sequence is TGTGCCAGCAGTCTAACCTTCAGGGACAATCAGCCCCAGCATTTT.